This T cell receptor beta chain came from a study of beta chain features in type 1 diabetes. At the level of the study: Examination covered some 99,000,000 sorted cells spanning all samples. Study-wide results and caveats: Shorter TCRB CDR3s, moderately but significantly so, were found in Type 1 diabetes patients in all four CD4+ subsets.

A note on this clone: The antigen remains undetermined.

The V segment lost 6 bases and the J segment 0 bases; nucleotides outside the gene matches: 2. The germline V gene encodes CDR1 SNHLY and CDR2 FYNNEI. The CDR3 is 13 amino acids. The authors reverse transcribed all of the isolated RNA, so sequencing captured expressed TCRB transcripts. TCRdb keeps only in-frame clones here, not all; method: immunoSEQ multiplex PCR. This table has around 600,000 clones, around 12% appearing once. What was sequenced was naive CD4+ T cells from blood. This chain joins TRBV2 and TRBJ2-7; the match to TRBD1 covers 7 bases. This TCR was recovered from a man under 40 with type 1 diabetes. CDR3 DNA sequence: TGTGCCAGCAGCCGGGACAGCTCCTACGAGCAGTACTTC. This encodes CASSRDSSYEQYF.